These 9 T cell receptor beta chains were all obtained from the same sample, sequenced in a study of cytomegalovirus exposure and HLA in healthy donors. The PCR employed 60 Vbeta primers together with 13 Jbeta primers. TCRdb keeps only in-frame clones here, not all; method: immunoSEQ multiplex PCR. The top ten clones hold 1% of a sample with roughly 160,000 clones, 85% of them seen once. Sequencing used PBMCs. The receptors were sampled from a boy younger than 10 in good health and CMV-seronegative.

The gene calls are TRBV7-8 and TRBJ2-7, with D possibly matching TRBD2 (7 bases). The germline V gene encodes CDR1 SGHVS and CDR2 FQNEAQ. This CDR3 has 15 amino acids. V dropped 2 bases and J dropped 6 bases, with 17 bases sitting between them. CDR3 sequence reads: CASSLSETGGREQYV. CDR3 bases: TGTGCCAGCAGCTTAAGTGAGACGGGGGGCCGCGAGCAGTACGTC.

This chain joins TRBV6-5 and TRBJ1-6, with no clear D. The CDR3 runs to 16 residues. CDR1 MNHEY and CDR2 SVGAGI come from the germline V gene. V lost 0 bases, J lost 3 bases, and 9 bases lay in between. This chain's CDR3 is CASSYSGSGYNSPLHF. Here the CDR3 DNA reads TGTGCCAGCAGTTACTCGGGGAGCGGCTATAATTCACCCCTCCACTTT.

The CDR3 bases are TGTGCCAGCAGCTTGGTACAGGGGGCGGGGTCTGGGGCCAACGTCCTGACTTTC. It yields the protein CASSLVQGAGSGANVLTF. The V gene is TRBV5-5, the J gene TRBJ2-6; 9 bases match TRBD1. Germline values: CDR1 SGHKS, CDR2 YYEKEE (reference sequence). The V gene end was trimmed by 0 bases and the J gene end by 1 base; junction bases not matched to a gene: 5. The CDR3 totals 18 residues. The full variable domain, with the rest looked up from reference TRBV5-5 and TRBJ2-6, is DAGVTQSPTHLIKTRGQQVTLRCSPISGHKSVSWYQQVLGQGPQFIFQYYEKEERGRGNFPDRFSARQFPNYSSELNVNALLLGDSALYLCASSLVQGAGSGANVLTFGAGSRLTVL.

The V call is TRBV27, the J call TRBJ2-1; 15 bases align to TRBD2. The trim removed 3 bases at V and 4 bases at J, leaving 4 bases unmatched. This CDR3 has 17 amino acids. Germline values: CDR1 MNHEY, CDR2 SMNVEV (reference sequence). This CDR3 is CASSFPGLAGGYNEQFF. DNA of the CDR3: TGTGCCAGCAGTTTCCCCGGACTAGCGGGGGGGTACAATGAGCAGTTCTTC.

The gene calls are TRBV6-5 and TRBJ1-2; D possibly corresponds to TRBD1 (6 bases). Germline CDR1 and CDR2: MNHEY and SVGAGI. The CDR3 runs to 13 residues. The V end was cut by 7 bases, the J end by 7 bases, with 16 bases between. The CDR3: CASKPGAGGGYTF. CDR3 in DNA: TGTGCCAGCAAGCCAGGGGCAGGAGGTGGCTACACCTTC.

The rearrangement links TRBV28 to TRBJ2-7, with 8 positions matching TRBD1. The CDR3 totals 14 residues. The germline CDR1 and CDR2 sequences are MDHEN and SYDVKM. The J segment lost 3 bases and the V segment lost 5 bases, leaving 6 bases of the junction unmatched. The CDR3 loop is CASSRDRGRYEQYF. The CDR3 DNA sequence: TGTGCCAGCAGTAGAGACAGGGGACGCTACGAGCAGTACTTC.

The chain is built from TRBV19 and TRBJ2-1, with 7 bases matching TRBD2. After removal of 4 bases from V and 6 bases from J, the junction contained 6 bases not matched to a gene. This CDR3 is built from 14 residues. Per germline, CDR1 LNHDA and CDR2 SQIVND (reference sequence). As DNA, the CDR3 is TGTGCCAGTAGTAGGGGCGGGAGTCTCAATGAGCAGTTCTTC. It is translated as CASSRGGSLNEQFF.

This sequence joins TRBV7-8 and TRBJ1-2; TRBD1 matches at 9 bases. Per the germline V gene, CDR1 is SGHVS and CDR2 is FQNEAQ. This CDR3 is 16 amino acids long. Trimming cost V 0 bases and J 4 bases; bases outside gene matches: 6. The CDR3 spells CASSLAEGQGAYGYTF. In nucleotides, the CDR3 is TGTGCCAGCAGCTTAGCGGAGGGACAGGGCGCCTATGGCTACACCTTC.

This clone appeared a few times. CDR3: CASTQSHTIYF. CDR3 sequence (DNA): TGTGCCAGCACCCAGTCGCACACCATATATTTT. The chain joins TRBV6-6 to TRBJ1-3; no firm D call. V dropped 7 bases and J dropped 8 bases, with 9 bases sitting between them. The V gene's germline CDR1 is MNHNY and CDR2 SVGAGI (reference sequence). CDR3 size: 11 residues.